This is a list of T cell receptor beta chains from one sample in a study of shared clonotypes between healthy human individuals. Sequenced by immunoSEQ multiplex PCR; TCRdb stores in-frame clones only, minus some. The sample contains 2 million to 3 million clones, 90% to 95% of which appear only once. Sequencing input: naive CD4+ T cells from PBMCs. Receptors originate from a man between 18 and 29 years old in good health. Some clones in this sample may be carry-over from other donors' samples. Both conserved end residues are trimmed from each CDR3.

TRBV5-4 | ASSWGTSGPYNEQF
TRBV6-1 | ASSWTSGSYEQY
TRBV6-6 | AIRKEGQETQY
TRBV5-8 | ASSLRGSYNEQF
TRBV27 | ASSPRGVFPDTQY
TRBV5-1 | ASSLWTSGSSETQY
TRBV14 | ASSPPRQASTDTQY
TRBV18 | ASSPLALGQGYTEAF
TRBV18 | ASPRGTPNTGELF
TRBV4-1 | ASSHLLGVGAF
TRBV2 | ASSAHPGGERPPGELF
TRBV2 | ASSVRMGGAF
TRBV7-2 | ASSGWEFTGNTIY
TRBV5-1 | ASSWGTGGETQY
TRBV27 | ASSLKASSGSGGELF
TRBV6-6 | ASSYGDEQF
TRBV5-8 | ASSFTQPQH
TRBV7-2 | ASSLGGGAGQPQH
TRBV2 | ASSVDTEAF
TRBV10-2 | ASGGQGVYEQY
TRBV5-1 | ASSLVVSTDHQETQY
TRBV5-5 | ASSLGQGGWAQPQH
TRBV5-1 | ASSLEADDTDTQY
TRBV29-1 | SVEDARRLTGNTIY
TRBV28 | ASSPYRGKSNQPQH
TRBV6-1 | GSGARSGANVLT
TRBV6-1 | ASSAKRDSTDTQY